Listed below are T cell receptor beta chains from one sample, sequenced in a study of Ad26.COV2.S vaccination and SARS-CoV-2 variants. Libraries were prepared by immunoSEQ multiplex PCR; TCRdb keeps only in-frame clonotypes and omits some of them. The sample shows approximately 480,000 clones, 70% to 90% of them seen only once. Sample: peripheral blood, taken in a trial of Ad26.COV2.S vaccine versus placebo. All receptors come from a person aged 18 to 65 who received the Ad26.COV2.S COVID-19 vaccine or a placebo. Both conserved end residues are part of each CDR3. The D gene is left open where the match is weak. Part of the rows lack a size; the others show once, few, many or a class for expanded clones.

v_gene,d_gene,abundance,j_gene,CDR3aa,CDR3nt
TRBV6-5,TRBD1,.,TRBJ1-2,CASSYSGTVYGYTF,TGTGCCAGCAGTTACAGCGGGACAGTCTATGGCTACACCTTC
TRBV5-8,.,.,TRBJ1-2,CASSLERGYGYTF,TGTGCCAGCAGCCTCGAGAGGGGATATGGCTACACCTTC
TRBV2,TRBD2,.,TRBJ2-7,CASSLMSHTQPSGRSPGEQYF,TGTGCCAGCAGTTTAATGTCACATACTCAACCTAGCGGGAGGTCACCGGGGGAGCAGTACTTC
TRBV9,.,.,TRBJ2-7,CASSVGALAPYEQYF,TGTGCCAGCAGCGTAGGGGCCCTAGCGCCGTACGAGCAGTACTTC
TRBV6-2/TRBV6-3,.,.,TRBJ1-5,CASSYVGPSNQPQHF,TGTGCCAGCAGTTACGTGGGCCCTAGCAATCAGCCCCAGCATTTT
TRBV5-4,.,few,TRBJ2-2,CASSLGTDTGELFF,TGTGCCAGCAGCTTGGGGACAGACACCGGGGAGCTGTTTTTT
TRBV28,.,.,TRBJ2-2,CASMRPHTGELFF,TGTGCCAGCATGAGGCCCCACACCGGGGAGCTGTTTTTT
TRBV5-1,.,.,TRBJ2-3,CASSLRQPRTSTDTQYF,TGCGCCAGCAGCTTGAGGCAGCCCCGGACTAGCACAGATACGCAGTATTTT
TRBV5-1,.,.,TRBJ2-7,CASSEGVSYEQYF,TGCGCCAGCAGCGAGGGCGTCTCCTACGAGCAGTACTTC
TRBV6-5,TRBD1,.,TRBJ2-2,CASNPGQGHTGELFF,TGTGCCAGCAATCCGGGACAGGGTCACACCGGGGAGCTGTTTTTT
TRBV6-2/TRBV6-3,.,.,TRBJ2-7,CASSHSYEQYF,TGTGCCAGCAGTCATTCATACGAGCAGTACTTC
TRBV6-2/TRBV6-3,.,.,TRBJ2-7,CASSPANSGPYEQYF,TGTGCCAGCAGCCCCGCCAATAGCGGCCCCTACGAGCAGTACTTC
TRBV5-1,TRBD1,.,TRBJ2-1,CASSSGTGAYNEQFF,TGCGCCAGCAGCTCCGGGACAGGGGCCTACAATGAGCAGTTCTTC
TRBV2,TRBD2,.,TRBJ2-7,CACGGGPVDEQYF,TGTGCCTGTGGGGGAGGGCCTGTGGACGAGCAGTACTTC
TRBV5-1,.,.,TRBJ1-1,CASSLKPPTEAFF,TGCGCCAGCAGCCTAAAACCCCCTACTGAAGCTTTCTTT
TRBV6-2/TRBV6-3,TRBD2,.,TRBJ2-1,CASSYFNLAGNRNEQFF,TGTGCCAGCAGTTACTTTAATCTAGCGGGTAATAGGAATGAGCAGTTCTTC
TRBV7-8,.,once,TRBJ1-1,CASRHSGSRVLNTEAFF,TGTGCCAGCAGACATTCAGGGAGCAGGGTTTTGAACACTGAAGCTTTCTTT
TRBV28,.,.,TRBJ1-2,CASSLAPKAYGYTF,TGTGCCAGCAGTCTCGCACCTAAAGCCTATGGCTACACCTTC
TRBV3-1/TRBV3-2,TRBD1,.,TRBJ2-7,CASSQDYWDRAVYEQYF,TGTGCCAGCAGCCAAGATTATTGGGACAGGGCCGTTTACGAGCAGTACTTC
TRBV11-3,TRBD1,.,TRBJ2-1,CASSLEDRAHFEEFF,TGTGCCAGCAGCTTGGAGGACAGGGCTCACTTTGAGGAGTTCTTC
TRBV19,TRBD1,.,TRBJ2-1,CASSTQGAVSEQFF,TGTGCCAGTAGTACACAGGGGGCGGTAAGTGAGCAGTTCTTC
TRBV10-3,.,.,TRBJ2-7,CAISGGDRSSYEQYF,TGTGCCATCAGTGGGGGGGACCGAAGCTCCTACGAGCAGTACTTC
TRBV27,.,once,TRBJ1-5,CASSSLDVGRAQPQHF,TGTGCCAGCAGCTCCCTCGATGTTGGGCGCGCTCAGCCCCAGCATTTT
TRBV18,.,.,TRBJ2-2,CASPRESGRGTGELFF,TGTGCCAGCCCACGGGAGTCCGGGAGAGGCACCGGGGAGCTGTTTTTT
TRBV4-1,.,.,TRBJ1-4,CASSLSYAEKLFF,TGCGCCAGCAGCCTGTCTTACGCGGAAAAACTGTTTTTT
TRBV24-1,TRBD2,once,TRBJ2-1,CATSDALPGLAGAEQFF,TGTGCCACCAGTGACGCTTTACCGGGACTAGCGGGAGCTGAGCAGTTCTTC
TRBV5-4,.,.,TRBJ2-1,CASSLRALGADEQFF,TGTGCCAGCAGCTTACGGGCCCTGGGGGCCGATGAGCAGTTCTTC
TRBV19,.,.,TRBJ2-2,CASSSKSGPATQGNTGELFF,TGTGCCAGTAGTTCTAAATCGGGACCGGCCACTCAAGGGAACACCGGGGAGCTGTTTTTT
TRBV19,.,.,TRBJ2-5,CASSLAYQETQYF,TGTGCCAGTAGTTTAGCGTACCAAGAGACCCAGTACTTC
TRBV11-2,.,.,TRBJ2-4,CASSPGLDKNIQYF,TGTGCCAGCAGCCCAGGGTTGGACAAAAACATTCAGTACTTC
TRBV20-1,.,.,TRBJ2-1,CSAGGLAEQFF,TGCAGTGCCGGGGGGCTAGCGGAGCAGTTCTTC
TRBV5-4,.,.,TRBJ1-5,CASSLDGSNQPQHF,TGTGCCAGCAGCTTGGATGGGAGCAATCAGCCCCAGCATTTT
TRBV5-1,TRBD2,once,TRBJ2-7,CASSLWGARGLGRNEQYF,TGCGCCAGCAGCTTGTGGGGCGCCCGCGGACTAGGGAGGAACGAGCAGTACTTC
TRBV7-8,TRBD1,once,TRBJ1-4,CASSLIGQGATNEKLFF,TGTGCCAGCAGCTTAATCGGACAGGGAGCAACTAATGAAAAACTGTTTTTT
TRBV21-1,.,.,TRBJ1-1,CASSKAGGDYTEAFF,TGTGCCAGCAGCAAAGCCGGGGGGGACTACACTGAAGCTTTCTTT
TRBV19,.,few,TRBJ1-5,CASSRPGGPAGNQPQHF,TGTGCCAGTAGTAGACCCGGGGGGCCGGCGGGAAATCAGCCCCAGCATTTT
TRBV4-1,.,.,TRBJ1-4,CASSQDLGQWGEKLFF,TGCGCCAGCAGCCAAGATCTTGGGCAGTGGGGTGAAAAACTGTTTTTT
TRBV7-2,.,.,TRBJ1-6,CASSLIPGEPALHF,TGTGCCAGCAGCTTAATCCCTGGGGAACCGGCCCTCCACTTT
TRBV7-9,.,.,TRBJ2-7,CASSLPPGYEQYF,TGTGCCAGCAGCTTGCCCCCTGGTTACGAGCAGTACTTC
TRBV11-2,.,.,TRBJ2-3,CASDLAPLEDTQYF,TGTGCCAGCGACCTAGCGCCCCTGGAAGATACGCAGTATTTT
TRBV11-3,TRBD1,few,TRBJ1-1,CASSPGQGGTAFF,TGTGCCAGCAGCCCAGGACAGGGCGGGACAGCTTTCTTT
TRBV11-3,.,.,TRBJ2-1,CASSPSAGRYNEQFF,TGTGCCAGCAGCCCCAGTGCGGGACGCTACAATGAGCAGTTCTTC
TRBV6-1,TRBD2,.,TRBJ2-7,CASSEAAGVPYEQYF,TGTGCCAGCAGTGAAGCGGCGGGAGTGCCCTACGAGCAGTACTTC
TRBV6-6,TRBD2,.,TRBJ2-2,CASSRNKGLATGELFF,TGTGCCAGCAGTCGAAATAAGGGACTAGCGACCGGGGAGCTGTTTTTT
TRBV19,.,once,TRBJ1-1,CASSILHGAFF,TGTGCCAGTAGTATTCTACATGGGGCTTTCTTT
TRBV6-5,TRBD2,.,TRBJ2-7,CASSGTGVGEQYF,TGTGCCAGTAGCGGGACCGGGGTTGGGGAGCAGTACTTC
TRBV7-2,.,once,TRBJ1-3,CASSLGPAPGNTIYF,TGTGCCAGCAGCTTAGGGCCGGCCCCTGGAAACACCATATATTTT
TRBV19,.,.,TRBJ1-2,CASRAGAYVYGYTF,TGTGCCAGTAGGGCCGGGGCATATGTCTATGGCTACACCTTC
TRBV7-2,.,.,TRBJ2-7,CASSSFETALRGEQYF,TGTGCCAGCAGCTCGTTCGAGACCGCCCTAAGGGGCGAGCAGTACTTC
TRBV6-2/TRBV6-3,.,.,TRBJ2-7,CASSLAQGLGREQYF,TGTGCCAGCAGCCTAGCACAGGGTTTGGGTCGCGAGCAGTACTTC
TRBV9,TRBD2,.,TRBJ2-5,CASSADPTSGETQYF,TGTGCCAGCAGCGCCGACCCGACTAGCGGAGAGACCCAGTACTTC
TRBV3-1/TRBV3-2,.,.,TRBJ2-2,CASSQGRGGELFF,TGTGCCAGCAGCCAAGGCCGGGGCGGGGAGCTGTTTTTT
TRBV28,.,.,TRBJ1-5,CASSLAGNSNQPQHF,TGTGCCAGCAGTTTAGCGGGGAATAGCAATCAGCCCCAGCATTTT
TRBV6-5,TRBD1,few,TRBJ1-1,CASRVDRGRTEAFF,TGTGCCAGCAGAGTGGACAGGGGGCGCACTGAAGCTTTCTTT
TRBV28,TRBD1,.,TRBJ1-5,CASSLQGGGQPQHF,TGTGCCAGCAGTTTACAGGGGGGTGGACAGCCCCAGCATTTT
TRBV28,.,.,TRBJ1-1,CASSFRGNTEAFF,TGTGCCAGCAGTTTTAGAGGGAACACTGAAGCTTTCTTT
TRBV9,TRBD2,once,TRBJ2-1,CASSDPSGSSYNEQFF,TGTGCCAGCAGTGACCCTAGCGGGAGCTCCTACAATGAGCAGTTCTTC
TRBV18,.,.,TRBJ2-7,CASSPTRENQYF,TGTGCCAGCTCACCAACCCGGGAGAACCAGTACTTC